This TCR beta chain comes out of a study of T cell repertoires in cytomegalovirus infection. TCRdb re-derived calls from the reads in MiXCR, one entry per CDR3 protein. The sample shows around 800,000 distinct CDR3 sequences, 30% to 35% of them seen only once. This clonotype was seen only a few times. No antigen is known for it. The clonotype comes from a human donor in good health (CMV status not recorded). Some clones in this sample may be carry-over from other donors' samples. Sequenced material: cultured CD8+ T cells from PBMCs, taken from culture after CMV antigen stimulation.

Here the CDR3 reads CSVANLQVNTEAFF. DNA of the CDR3: TGCAGCGTTGCGAATCTTCAAGTGAACACTGAAGCTTTCTTT. V and J are TRBV29-1 and TRBJ1-1; D ambiguous. CDR1 and CDR2 from the germline V gene are SQVTM and ANQGSEA. The CDR3 contains 14 residues. Trimming stripped 4 bases from V and 0 bases from J, with 12 bases between.